Included here is one T cell receptor (beta chain) sequence, with context. Its cognate antigen has yet to be identified. Per-base quality was not reported, and no clone a single base away is much larger than it. TCRbeta CDR3 regions were amplified from genomic DNA using the immunoSEQ Assay, a bias-controlled multiplex PCR. Processing in the source paper ran as follows. The number of nucleated cells in each sample was estimated by amplification of reference gene primers within the assay. To quantify the absolute abundance of each unique TCRbeta CDR3 rearrangement, sequence reads were collapsed and filtered. For each sample, productive Simpson clonality was calculated as the square root of Simpson's diversity index over productive rearrangements. Sourced from immuneACCESS, this table was stored by TCRdb with only in-frame sequences that have V and J called. A share of the clones is absent; for the studies checked, an unresolved V gene accounts for under half, and the remainder has no known explanation. D and trimming were read from the DNA, whereas the V and J calls and clone size are those reported in that table. In all, the sample holds more than 200,000 clones, and approximately 90% of those were seen once. The biggest ten clones account for over 4% of the sample.

This sample was taken from a study of blood T cell repertoires in COVID-19 (dated by TCRdb to 2018 to 2020). Describing the broader study: Samples from collaborators originated in the United States, Italy and Spain and spanned both the acute and convalescent phases of COVID-19. Subjects who had been exposed to COVID-19, were actively infected with it, or had recovered from it provided the deeply sampled blood TCRbeta repertoires that made up the dataset. Where available, HLA class I and class II types were taken from metadata supplied by the sample provider and were not determined by assay-based typing. The material from the prospective study consisted of cDNA or gDNA derived from T cells, B-cell-depleted T cells, or PBMCs. The repertoires were released in a freely available public database intended as a resource for research on the immune response to SARS-CoV-2. The sample metadata nearly always contained a de-identified subject ID, COVID-19 status, age in years and sex. The samples were drawn from two sources: the first 160 participants of the ongoing ImmuneRACE study, and fewer than 1,500 subjects contributed by 6 global collaborators. Study-wide conclusions, independent of this receptor: The quantity of clinical and demographic metadata differed by source and by participant and was supplied without curation.

There are 15 amino acids in the CDR3, from cysteine to phenylalanine inclusive. Only CDR3 DNA is held: 45 bases, read in frame from base 1. Looking up the germline V gene (reference sequence) yields CDR1 SGHNT and CDR2 YYREEE. The junction shows trimming of 4 bases on V and 2 bases on J, plus 15 bases between the germline ends. Participants in the prospective study were aged 18 to 89 years, lived in 24 United States geographic areas, and enrolled through a virtual design. Cohort assignment in the prospective study relied on participant-reported clinical history from a screening survey and a study questionnaire. Recovered participants in ImmuneRACE Cohort 3 were defined by two consecutive negative NP/OP PCR tests, clearance by a healthcare professional, or resolution of symptoms. In the prospective study, whole blood, serum and a nasopharyngeal or oropharyngeal swab were collected from each participant by mobile phlebotomists. Prospective study participants could optionally give additional blood draws and questionnaires over an approximately two-month period. Blood samples from the prospective study were shipped frozen or at room temperature prior to DNA extraction.

The chain is assembled from TRBV5-4 and TRBJ1-1; a tentative D match to TRBD1 spans 6 bases. The material sequenced was PBMCs or T cells enriched from blood (not recorded which). This clonotype was sampled from a woman in her 30s who had recovered from COVID-19. The CDR3 in this case is CASSRTGTLNTEAFF. DNA sequence: TGTGCCAGCAGCCGGACCGGGACACTTAACACTGAAGCTTTCTTT.